The rows below give T cell receptor beta chains drawn from one sample of a study of type 1 and type 2 diabetes patients. Using its own MiXCR run on the multiplex PCR reads, TCRdb lists one record per CDR3 protein. Among around 300,000 distinct CDR3 sequences listed, roughly 44% were seen once. Sequencing was done on a sample of peripheral blood mononuclear cells (PBMCs). The receptor set was obtained from a man aged 18 to 35 with type 2 diabetes. Each CDR3 is given with its conserved first and last residue. D genes are given only for firm matches. Some rows mark clone size as missing; the rest say once, few, many or name a class of expanded clone.

TRBD1	TRBJ1-5	TRBV6-5	few	CASRLRQGRQPQHF	TGTGCCAGCAGACTCAGACAGGGTCGTCAGCCCCAGCATTTT
TRBD1	TRBJ1-1	TRBV19	.	CASGGPGQKSEAFF	TGTGCCAGTGGTGGGCCGGGACAGAAAAGTGAAGCTTTCTTT
TRBD2	TRBJ2-5	TRBV19	few	CASKAGGLGETQYF	TGTGCCAGTAAGGCGGGGGGTTTGGGAGAGACCCAGTACTTC
TRBD1	TRBJ2-7	TRBV4-1	.	CASSQGGTVKQYF	TGCGCCAGCAGCCAAGGAGGGACAGTTAAGCAGTACTTC
.	TRBJ2-5	TRBV5-1	few	CASSVTNRETQYF	TGCGCCAGCAGCGTGACGAATAGAGAGACCCAGTACTTC
.	TRBJ1-1	TRBV4-3	.	CASSQDLSKPFEAFF	TGCGCCAGCAGCCAAGATTTATCGAAGCCTTTTGAAGCTTTCTTT
.	TRBJ1-1	TRBV20-1	.	CSARGGAEFTEAFF	TGCAGTGCTAGAGGAGGGGCTGAGTTCACTGAAGCTTTCTTT
TRBD1	TRBJ2-5	TRBV6-1	.	CASSETGGNMETQYF	TGTGCCAGCAGTGAAACAGGGGGCAATATGGAGACCCAGTACTTC
.	TRBJ1-5	TRBV28	few	CASSFLDSNQPQHF	TGTGCCAGCAGTTTTTTGGACAGCAATCAGCCCCAGCATTTT
TRBD1	TRBJ2-2	TRBV24-1	.	CATSTPGTANTGELFF	TGTGCCACCAGTACCCCCGGGACAGCGAACACCGGGGAGCTGTTTTTT
.	TRBJ1-2	TRBV19	few	CASSIDPALGGYTF	TGTGCCAGTAGTATAGATCCCGCCTTAGGGGGCTACACCTTC
TRBD2	TRBJ2-7	TRBV15	many	CATSPGGANEQYF	TGTGCCACCAGCCCGGGGGGGGCAAATGAGCAGTACTTC
TRBD2	TRBJ2-3	TRBV5-1	.	CASSSQASGSTDTQYF	TGCGCCAGCAGCTCGCAAGCTAGCGGATCCACAGATACGCAGTATTTT
TRBD2	TRBJ2-3	TRBV20-1	.	CSAWAWLAGVIDTQYF	TGCAGTGCTTGGGCCTGGCTAGCGGGAGTTATAGATACGCAGTATTTT
.	TRBJ1-2	TRBV7-8	many	CASSLSQQVVGGYTF	TGTGCCAGCAGCCTAAGTCAACAGGTAGTCGGTGGCTACACCTTC
TRBD1	TRBJ1-2	TRBV29-1	.	CSVDRVAGYTF	TGCAGCGTGGACAGGGTTGCTGGCTACACCTTC
.	TRBJ2-7	TRBV4-1	once	CASSPRFDEQYF	TGCGCCAGCAGCCCGCGGTTCGACGAGCAGTACTTC
.	TRBJ1-6	TRBV19	many	CASVESYNSPLHF	TGTGCCAGCGTGGAGTCCTATAATTCACCCCTCCACTTT
.	TRBJ1-2	TRBV7-3	.	CASSQQQGSGYTF	TGTGCCAGCAGCCAGCAACAGGGATCCGGCTACACCTTC
TRBD1	TRBJ2-3	TRBV5-6	few	CASGHAATGNTDTQYF	TGTGCCAGCGGCCACGCTGCGACAGGGAACACAGATACGCAGTATTTT
TRBD1	TRBJ2-1	TRBV25-1	.	CASSEGDRADEQFF	TGTGCCAGCAGTGAAGGGGACAGGGCAGATGAGCAGTTCTTC